The TCR beta chain described here comes from a study of blood T cell repertoires in COVID-19. Trimming pared 3 bases from V and 4 bases from J, leaving 19 bases between. The CDR3 loop spans 17 amino acids. Germline V lookup: CDR1 MDHEN, CDR2 SYDVKM. In the authors' methods: Reference gene primer amplification gave nucleated cell count estimates. Sequenced by immunoSEQ multiplex PCR; TCRdb stores in-frame clones only, minus some. That table is the source of V, J and clone size, and D and trimming were worked out from the DNA. The sample has tens of thousands of clones, around 87% seen once. Specimen: peripheral blood. The rearrangement uses TRBV28 and TRBJ1-5; D ambiguous. The TCR sequence derives from a human donor in a cohort sampled during active COVID-19. The CDR3 bases are TGTGCCAGCAGTTTTTTCGCAGCCGGAGCGTCTAATCAGCCCCAGCATTTT. It yields the protein CASSFFAAGASNQPQHF.